The clone carrying this T cell receptor beta chain was recorded a few times. The target antigen is unknown. RNA transcripts served as the template for amplifying TCR beta CDR3 regions. During a first-round RT-PCR of the TCR CDR3, the HTBI primer set was used. TCRdb ran MiXCR on the multiplex PCR reads and lists one entry per CDR3 protein. The sample shows roughly 500,000 distinct CDR3 sequences, 46% of them seen only once. This CDR3 has 14 residues. V lost 4 bases and J lost 3, with 13 bases in between. Germline V lookup: CDR1 LNHDA, CDR2 SQIVND (reference sequence). The record originates from a study of T cells in Graves' hyperthyroidism and ophthalmopathy. Study-level findings and limits: Expanded thyroid clonotypes (above 0.001) were mostly also found in blood.

The clonotype was recovered from an adult woman with Graves' disease, either hyperthyroidism or ophthalmopathy (not recorded which). V and J are TRBV19 and TRBJ2-7; a weak D match, TRBD2 (5 bases). Input material: peripheral blood or thyroid tissue (not recorded which). Written as DNA, the CDR3 is TGTGCCAGTAGTACGTTGGAGGCCCTCTACGAGCAGTACTTC. Its protein product is CASSTLEALYEQYF.